The source of this TCR beta chain is a study of blood T cell repertoires in COVID-19. Background on the study: The United States, Italy and Spain supplied acute and convalescent COVID-19 samples. Sample material is recorded as cDNA or gDNA derived from T cells, B-cell-depleted T cells, or PBMCs.

CDR3 length: 15 amino acids. Trimming removed 0 bases from V and 1 base from J, with 10 bases in between. Per germline, CDR1 SGDLS and CDR2 YYNGEE. Original analysis: Amplified reference gene primers provided the basis for estimating nucleated cell counts. Sequenced by immunoSEQ multiplex PCR; TCRdb stores in-frame clones only, minus some. The D gene and trimming were derived from the DNA, and the V and J assignments and clone size from that table. Of roughly 91,000 clones listed, roughly four fifths are singletons. The sequenced sample consisted of peripheral blood. The TCR sequence derives from a woman aged 80 or over with acute or convalescent COVID-19. The chain carries TRBV9 and TRBJ1-1, with D tentatively TRBD1 (6 bases). The CDR3 spells CASSVGVTGNTEAFF. CDR3 nucleotides: TGTGCCAGCAGCGTAGGAGTGACAGGGAACACTGAAGCTTTCTTT.